The 14 T cell receptor beta chains below all came from one sample that was sequenced in a study of cytomegalovirus exposure and HLA in healthy donors. The table came from immunoSEQ multiplex PCR; TCRdb's copy has only in-frame clones and leaves some out. The table lists about 160,000 clones, 95% to 97% of them singletons. Sample: PBMCs. These receptors came from a woman aged 18 to 35 in good health and CMV-seronegative.

The genes are TRBV5-1 and TRBJ1-4; D perhaps matches TRBD1 (6 bases). This CDR3 comprises 15 residues. CDR1 and CDR2 from the germline V gene are SGHRS and YFSETQ. V lost 0 bases to trimming and J lost 3 bases, with 9 bases between them. The CDR3, as DNA: TGCGCCAGCAGCTTGGGGTGGGGGCCTAATGAAAAACTGTTTTTT. Translated: CASSLGWGPNEKLFF.

This rearrangement joins TRBV5-1 to TRBJ1-5, with 10 nucleotides matching TRBD1. The V segment lost 4 bases and the J segment 3 bases; nucleotides outside the gene matches: 4. Germline CDR1 is SGHRS and CDR2 is YFSETQ. The CDR3 is 15 residues long. The CDR3 DNA reads as TGCGCCAGCAGCACGACAGGGGGCAACAATCAGCCCCAGCATTTT. This gives the protein CASSTTGGNNQPQHF.

This chain connects TRBV6-5 to TRBJ2-4; maybe TRBD2 (5 bases). The CDR3 consists of 14 residues. The V end lost 8 bases, the J end lost 0 bases, and 11 bases lay between the germline ends. CDR1 and CDR2 from the germline V gene are MNHEY and SVGAGI. This CDR3 reads CASGGSRAKNIQYF. Written as DNA, the CDR3 is TGTGCCAGCGGAGGTAGCAGAGCCAAAAACATTCAGTACTTC.

This chain uses TRBV7-6 with TRBJ1-1, with unresolved D. The V gene's germline CDR1 is SGHVS and CDR2 FNYEAQ. V lost 1 base, J lost 1 base, and 7 bases lay in between. The CDR3 runs to 14 residues. CDR3: CASSLGPQNTEAFF. As DNA, the CDR3 is TGTGCCAGCAGCTTAGGTCCCCAGAACACTGAAGCTTTCTTT.

V usage is TRBV7-2 and J usage is TRBJ2-2; D is possibly TRBD2 (7 bases). V gave up 6 bases and J gave up 3 bases, with 17 bases separating them. The germline gives CDR1 SGHTA, CDR2 FQGNSA. The CDR3 covers 16 residues. CDR3 in DNA: TGTGCCAGCAGGAGAGCGGGGACACGGGACACCGGGGAGCTGTTTTTT. Translating gives CASRRAGTRDTGELFF.

This clone occurred once. The J gene is TRBJ2-3, the V gene TRBV7-9, with D tentatively TRBD2 (5 bases). Germline loops: CDR1 SEHNR, CDR2 FQNEAQ (reference sequence). This CDR3 is 14 amino acids long. The germline V and J ends were trimmed by 0 bases and 4 bases, with 8 bases remaining between them. CDR3 DNA: TGTGCCAGCAGCTTAGCGCTAGCTCCAGATACGCAGTATTTT. It encodes CASSLALAPDTQYF.

The rearrangement joins TRBV11-3 to TRBJ1-2; 7 bases align to TRBD1. V gave up 6 bases and J gave up 3 bases; unmatched junction bases: 13. Germline lookup yields CDR1 SGHNT and CDR2 YENEEA. This CDR3 contains 16 residues. DNA of the CDR3: TGTGCCAGCAGATCCCCCCCAGGGGGAGAAGACTATGGCTACACCTTC. Protein: CASRSPPGGEDYGYTF.

V usage is TRBV4-2 and J usage is TRBJ1-1; 10 bases line up with TRBD1. The trim removed 7 bases at V and 4 bases at J, leaving 6 bases unmatched. This CDR3 has 14 amino acids. Germline assignment: CDR1 LGHNA and CDR2 YNFKEQ. CDR3 bases: TGTGCCAGCAAAAGGGACAGGGGTAGCACTGAAGCTTTCTTT. Translated: CASKRDRGSTEAFF.

The J gene is TRBJ2-4, the V gene TRBV29-1, with D maybe TRBD2 (5 bases). The CDR3 spans 13 residues. Germline lookup yields CDR1 SQVTM and CDR2 ANQGSEA. Trimming removed 7 bases from V and 8 bases from J, with 18 bases in between. The CDR3: CSADVGPGDIQYF. The CDR3 DNA follows: TGCAGCGCCGATGTCGGCCCCGGGGACATTCAGTACTTC.

V and J are TRBV10-3 and TRBJ2-7; 9 nucleotides align to TRBD1. The germline gives CDR1 ENHRY, CDR2 SYGVKD. Losses at the gene ends were 10 bases for V and 5 bases for J; bases not matched to a gene: 12. The CDR3 consists of 14 residues. The chain's CDR3 is CATATYRGHDEQYF. The CDR3, as DNA: TGTGCCACTGCTACATACAGGGGGCACGACGAGCAGTACTTC.

J is TRBJ2-2 and V is TRBV2; D remains unclear. The germline V and J ends were trimmed by 3 bases and 0 bases, with 8 bases remaining between them. The CDR3 has 15 residues. CDR1 is SNHLY and CDR2 is FYNNEI in the germline V gene. CDR3 coding DNA: TGTGCCAGCAGTGAGTTCGCAGCGAACACCGGGGAGCTGTTTTTT. Protein sequence: CASSEFAANTGELFF.

This clone is a singleton in its sample. V usage is TRBV5-1 and J usage is TRBJ2-7; 7 bases align to TRBD1. CDR3 length: 12 residues. Germline V gene lookup returns CDR1 SGHRS and CDR2 YFSETQ. Germline trimming cut 4 bases from V and 4 bases from J; bases unmatched to any gene: 2. This CDR3 is CASSDRVYEQYF. The CDR3 DNA is TGCGCCAGCAGCGACAGGGTGTACGAGCAGTACTTC. The full variable domain, completed using reference TRBV5-1 and TRBJ2-7, is KAGVTQTPRYLIKTRGQQVTLSCSPISGHRSVSWYQQTPGQGLQFLFEYFSETQRNKGNFPGRFSGRQFSNSRSEMNVSTLELGDSALYLCASSDRVYEQYFGPGTRLTVT.

The chain recombines TRBV2 with TRBJ1-5; D gene uncertain. Trimming took off 4 bases at V and 4 bases at J, with 14 bases between the two ends. CDR3 length equals 15 residues. Germline V gives CDR1 SNHLY, CDR2 FYNNEI. CDR3 protein: CASSAVGLENQPQHF. The CDR3 bases are TGTGCCAGCAGTGCGGTGGGCCTCGAGAATCAGCCCCAGCATTTT.

As concerns this clone: Distinct nucleotide sequences in the sample also encode this CDR3. This chain joins TRBV7-9 and TRBJ1-5; TRBD1 is a possible D gene (5 bases). Trimming shortened V by 3 bases and J by 0 bases, and 9 bases separated the two germline ends. From germline, CDR1 is SEHNR and CDR2 FQNEAQ (reference sequence). The CDR3 length is 15 residues. The CDR3 reads CASSLVGDSNQPQHF. The CDR3 bases are TGTGCCAGCAGCTTGGTAGGGGATAGCAATCAGCCCCAGCATTTT.